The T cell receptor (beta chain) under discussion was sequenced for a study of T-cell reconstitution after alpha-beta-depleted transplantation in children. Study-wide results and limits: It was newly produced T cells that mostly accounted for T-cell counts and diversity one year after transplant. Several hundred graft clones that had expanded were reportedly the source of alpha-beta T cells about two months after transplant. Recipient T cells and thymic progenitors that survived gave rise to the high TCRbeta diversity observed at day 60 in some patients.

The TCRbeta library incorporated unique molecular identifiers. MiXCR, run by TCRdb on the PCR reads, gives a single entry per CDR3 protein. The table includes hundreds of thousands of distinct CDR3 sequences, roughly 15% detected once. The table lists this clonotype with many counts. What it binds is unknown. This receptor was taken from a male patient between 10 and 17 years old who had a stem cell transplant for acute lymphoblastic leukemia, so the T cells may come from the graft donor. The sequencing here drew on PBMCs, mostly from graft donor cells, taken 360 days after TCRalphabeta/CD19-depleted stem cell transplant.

The CDR3 region is CASSLRGQTIYGYTF. CDR3 coding DNA: TGTGCCAGCAGTTTACGGGGACAGACCATCTATGGCTACACCTTC. The rearrangement uses TRBV27 and TRBJ1-2; 7 positions agree with TRBD1. Germline V gives CDR1 MNHEY, CDR2 SMNVEV (reference sequence). This CDR3 has 15 amino acids. V gave up 2 bases and J gave up 4 bases; unmatched junction bases: 7.